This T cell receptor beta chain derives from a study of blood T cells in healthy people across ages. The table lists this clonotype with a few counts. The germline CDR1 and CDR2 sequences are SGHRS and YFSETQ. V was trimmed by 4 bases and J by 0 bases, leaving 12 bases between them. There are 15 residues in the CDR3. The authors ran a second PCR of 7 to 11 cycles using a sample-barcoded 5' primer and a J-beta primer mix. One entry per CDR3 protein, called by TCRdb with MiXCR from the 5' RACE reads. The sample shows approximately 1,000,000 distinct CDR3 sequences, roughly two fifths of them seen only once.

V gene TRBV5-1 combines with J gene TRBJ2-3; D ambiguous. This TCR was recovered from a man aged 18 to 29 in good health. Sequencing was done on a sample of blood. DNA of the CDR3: TGCGCCAGCAGCCCTCCCGACACGAGCACAGATACGCAGTATTTT. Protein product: CASSPPDTSTDTQYF.